This record concerns one TCR beta chain sequence. This entry belongs to a study of blood T cell repertoires in COVID-19. About the study: T cells, B-cell-depleted T cells, or PBMCs provided the cDNA or gDNA that served as material.

The CDR3 loop spans 13 amino acids. Germline V gene data show CDR1 as SNHLY and CDR2 as FYNNEI. V dropped 1 base and J dropped 5; count of bases not matched to a gene: 2. Original handling: Counts of nucleated cells, estimated from reference gene primer amplification, were obtained. The method was immunoSEQ multiplex PCR; TCRdb's version includes in-frame clones alone and lacks a portion of them. D and trimming were read from the DNA, whereas the V and J calls and clone size are those reported in that table. The sample carries 150,000 to 200,000 clones, about 89% recorded once. The chain has TRBV2 and TRBJ2-7; 7 bases fit TRBD2. This TCR came from a young woman who had recovered from COVID-19. The sample comprised PBMCs or T cells enriched from blood (not recorded which). Here the CDR3 reads CASSEGGSDEQYF. DNA of the CDR3: TGTGCCAGCAGTGAAGGCGGGAGCGACGAGCAGTACTTC.